The clone carrying this TCR beta chain was counted once. This entry belongs to a study of T cells after somatic rescue of genetic block. Data came from immunoSEQ multiplex PCR; TCRdb stores just in-frame clones and leaves some out. This table holds about 120,000 clones, 75% to 95% found once. The sequencing input was peripheral blood mononuclear cells (PBMCs). This receptor was taken from a young woman.

The CDR3 nucleotides read TGTGCCAGCAGCCAAGATCGACGAGAGAACACTGAAGCTTTCTTT. As protein: CASSQDRRENTEAFF. The chain is built from TRBV4-2 and TRBJ1-1; no clear D. V lost 0 bases and J 1 base, leaving 9 bases between the germline ends. CDR1 is LGHNA and CDR2 is YNFKEQ in the germline V gene. CDR3 size: 15 residues.